This T cell receptor (beta chain) came from a study of T cells in Graves' hyperthyroidism and ophthalmopathy. General study points: Blood also carried most thyroid clonotypes expanded above 0.001. The model predicted ophthalmopathy a median roughly six months before onset.

As to this clonotype: What it recognizes is unknown.

The investigators amplified TCR beta CDR3 regions from RNA transcripts. Using the HTBI primer set, a first-round RT-PCR was run on the TCR CDR3. Using its own MiXCR run on the multiplex PCR reads, TCRdb lists one record per CDR3 protein. The sample contains hundreds of thousands of distinct CDR3 sequences, roughly 15% of which appear only once. Deletions cut 3 bases from V and 2 bases from J, with 7 bases between. The CDR3 loop spans 14 amino acids. Germline loops: CDR1 LGHNA, CDR2 YNFKEQ. Patients with uncontrolled infections, other autoimmune diseases, pregnancy or lactation were excluded. An approximately 9.8 ml volume of fresh peripheral blood provided the PBMCs.

The sequenced material came from blood. The receptor's source is a man between 18 and 35 years old with Graves' ophthalmopathy. V gene TRBV4-2 combines with J gene TRBJ2-2, with no clear D. CDR3: CASSQDRNTGELFF. DNA for the CDR3: TGTGCCAGCAGCCAGGACCGTAACACCGGGGAGCTGTTTTTT.